This is a list of T cell receptor beta chains from one sample in a study of blood T cell repertoires in COVID-19. The method was immunoSEQ multiplex PCR; TCRdb's version includes in-frame clones alone and lacks a portion of them. The sample holds about 120,000 clones, 70% to 90% seen once. Sequencing was carried out using peripheral blood. These receptors all stem from a man aged 60-69 years with acute or convalescent COVID-19. Each CDR3 is given with its conserved first and last residue. Each record gives: J gene, D gene, clone size, V gene, CDR3 protein, CDR3 DNA. The D gene is left open where the match is weak. Expanded clones are given a class, and other clones once, few, many or no size at all.

J gene: TRBJ2-7
D gene: TRBD1
clone size: NA
V gene: TRBV6-5
CDR3 protein: CASRRGQGDSYEQYF
CDR3 DNA: TGTGCCAGCAGGCGTGGACAGGGGGATTCCTACGAGCAGTACTTC

J gene: TRBJ2-1
D gene: NA
clone size: NA
V gene: TRBV28
CDR3 protein: CASRTEEDLYNEQFF
CDR3 DNA: TGTGCCAGCAGGACGGAGGAGGACCTCTACAATGAGCAGTTCTTC

J gene: TRBJ2-2
D gene: NA
clone size: NA
V gene: TRBV9
CDR3 protein: CASSTNTGELFF
CDR3 DNA: TGTGCCAGCAGCACAAACACCGGGGAGCTGTTTTTT

J gene: TRBJ2-1
D gene: TRBD2
clone size: NA
V gene: TRBV19
CDR3 protein: CASRLAGGLYNEQFF
CDR3 DNA: TGTGCCAGTAGACTAGCGGGAGGTCTCTACAATGAGCAGTTCTTC

J gene: TRBJ1-2
D gene: TRBD1
clone size: NA
V gene: TRBV28
CDR3 protein: CASRRNRDSPTYGYTF
CDR3 DNA: TGTGCCAGCAGAAGGAATCGGGACAGCCCGACCTATGGCTACACCTTC

J gene: TRBJ2-1
D gene: TRBD2
clone size: NA
V gene: TRBV9
CDR3 protein: CASSIPTSGSLNEQFF
CDR3 DNA: TGTGCCAGCAGTATACCCACTAGCGGGAGCCTCAATGAGCAGTTCTTC

J gene: TRBJ1-1
D gene: NA
clone size: NA
V gene: TRBV28
CDR3 protein: CASRTPGGRTEAFF
CDR3 DNA: TGTGCCAGCAGAACCCCGGGGGGGAGGACTGAAGCTTTCTTT

J gene: TRBJ2-1
D gene: TRBD2
clone size: NA
V gene: TRBV7-2
CDR3 protein: CASSPGTSGPGSYNEQFF
CDR3 DNA: TGTGCCAGCAGCCCCGGGACTAGCGGTCCTGGCTCCTACAATGAGCAGTTCTTC

J gene: TRBJ2-3
D gene: NA
clone size: NA
V gene: TRBV9
CDR3 protein: CASSVEERSRQYF
CDR3 DNA: TGTGCCAGCAGCGTAGAAGAGCGGTCGAGGCAGTATTTT

J gene: TRBJ2-1
D gene: TRBD1
clone size: many
V gene: TRBV9
CDR3 protein: CASSVAGTGGTEQFF
CDR3 DNA: TGTGCCAGCAGCGTAGCTGGAACAGGGGGCACTGAGCAGTTCTTC

J gene: TRBJ2-5
D gene: NA
clone size: NA
V gene: TRBV5-1
CDR3 protein: CASSWRDSQETQYF
CDR3 DNA: TGCGCCAGCAGCTGGAGGGATAGCCAAGAGACCCAGTACTTC

J gene: TRBJ2-1
D gene: TRBD1
clone size: once
V gene: TRBV6-2/TRBV6-3
CDR3 protein: CASSPGTGATDEQFF
CDR3 DNA: TGTGCCAGCAGTCCCGGGACAGGGGCGACGGATGAGCAGTTCTTC

J gene: TRBJ2-1
D gene: NA
clone size: few
V gene: TRBV6-5
CDR3 protein: CASSYSGNGEQFF
CDR3 DNA: TGTGCCAGCAGTTACTCGGGCAACGGCGAGCAGTTCTTC

J gene: TRBJ2-7
D gene: NA
clone size: NA
V gene: TRBV27
CDR3 protein: CASREEGPSSYEQYF
CDR3 DNA: TGTGCCAGCAGAGAGGAGGGCCCTTCCTCCTACGAGCAGTACTTC

J gene: TRBJ1-5
D gene: NA
clone size: NA
V gene: TRBV2
CDR3 protein: CASAGREGQPQHF
CDR3 DNA: TGTGCCAGCGCGGGACGGGAGGGTCAGCCCCAGCATTTT

J gene: TRBJ2-2
D gene: NA
clone size: NA
V gene: TRBV18
CDR3 protein: CASSPRIGSNTGELFF
CDR3 DNA: TGTGCCAGCTCACCACGAATCGGGAGCAACACCGGGGAGCTGTTTTTT

J gene: TRBJ1-2
D gene: NA
clone size: NA
V gene: TRBV20-1
CDR3 protein: CSSRDYGYTF
CDR3 DNA: TGCAGTAGCCGGGACTATGGCTACACCTTC

J gene: TRBJ2-3
D gene: NA
clone size: NA
V gene: TRBV12-3/TRBV12-4
CDR3 protein: CASSLRTQYF
CDR3 DNA: TGTGCCAGCAGTTTACGTACGCAGTATTTT

J gene: TRBJ2-7
D gene: NA
clone size: NA
V gene: TRBV5-1
CDR3 protein: CASSLAWAGHEQYF
CDR3 DNA: TGCGCCAGCAGCTTGGCCTGGGCGGGACACGAGCAGTACTTC

J gene: TRBJ2-1
D gene: NA
clone size: NA
V gene: TRBV5-1
CDR3 protein: CASMRNEQFF
CDR3 DNA: TGCGCCAGCATGCGGAATGAGCAGTTCTTC

J gene: TRBJ1-1
D gene: TRBD1
clone size: NA
V gene: TRBV9
CDR3 protein: CASSVERQGGEAFF
CDR3 DNA: TGTGCCAGCAGCGTAGAAAGACAGGGCGGTGAAGCTTTCTTT

J gene: TRBJ2-1
D gene: NA
clone size: NA
V gene: TRBV13
CDR3 protein: CASSLGTEQFF
CDR3 DNA: TGTGCCAGCAGCTTAGGAACAGAGCAGTTCTTC

J gene: TRBJ2-1
D gene: TRBD2
clone size: NA
V gene: TRBV27
CDR3 protein: CASSGGTSGLFRSYNEQFF
CDR3 DNA: TGTGCCAGCAGTGGAGGGACTAGCGGGCTCTTTCGGTCCTACAATGAGCAGTTCTTC

J gene: TRBJ2-7
D gene: NA
clone size: NA
V gene: TRBV7-2
CDR3 protein: CASSSLSSYEQYF
CDR3 DNA: TGTGCCAGCAGCTCTTTGAGCTCCTACGAGCAGTACTTC

J gene: TRBJ2-1
D gene: TRBD2
clone size: NA
V gene: TRBV6-2/TRBV6-3
CDR3 protein: CASSSAGGPIAYNEQFF
CDR3 DNA: TGTGCCAGCAGTTCAGCGGGAGGGCCTATAGCCTACAATGAGCAGTTCTTC

J gene: TRBJ2-7
D gene: TRBD1
clone size: once
V gene: TRBV4-3
CDR3 protein: CASSQERTGKGEQYF
CDR3 DNA: TGCGCCAGCAGCCAAGAAAGGACAGGGAAGGGCGAGCAGTACTTC

J gene: TRBJ2-2
D gene: NA
clone size: NA
V gene: TRBV3-1/TRBV3-2
CDR3 protein: CASSQEGDRALAGGLWNTGELFF
CDR3 DNA: TGTGCCAGCAGCCAAGAAGGGGACAGGGCGTTAGCGGGAGGCCTTTGGAACACCGGGGAGCTGTTTTTT

J gene: TRBJ1-4
D gene: TRBD1
clone size: NA
V gene: TRBV6-5
CDR3 protein: CASTAETGTGAPLGF
CDR3 DNA: TGTGCCAGCACCGCTGAAACCGGGACAGGAGCCCCGTTGGGTTTT

J gene: TRBJ2-1
D gene: TRBD1
clone size: NA
V gene: TRBV6-2/TRBV6-3
CDR3 protein: CASSYFGQVPNNEQFF
CDR3 DNA: TGTGCCAGCAGTTACTTCGGACAGGTGCCTAACAATGAGCAGTTCTTC

J gene: TRBJ2-4
D gene: NA
clone size: NA
V gene: TRBV30
CDR3 protein: CAWSREPKNIQYF
CDR3 DNA: TGTGCCTGGAGTCGGGAGCCAAAAAACATTCAGTACTTC

J gene: TRBJ1-2
D gene: NA
clone size: few
V gene: TRBV28
CDR3 protein: CASSDSWTTTNYGYTF
CDR3 DNA: TGTGCCAGCAGTGACTCTTGGACGACTACTAACTATGGCTACACCTTC

J gene: TRBJ1-5
D gene: TRBD1
clone size: once
V gene: TRBV19
CDR3 protein: CASNTGVTNQPQHF
CDR3 DNA: TGTGCCAGTAACACAGGGGTGACCAATCAGCCCCAGCATTTT

J gene: TRBJ2-2
D gene: TRBD2
clone size: NA
V gene: TRBV7-9
CDR3 protein: CASSPAGAGELFF
CDR3 DNA: TGTGCCAGCAGCCCAGCGGGAGCCGGGGAGCTGTTTTTT

J gene: TRBJ1-2
D gene: TRBD1
clone size: NA
V gene: TRBV2
CDR3 protein: CASRSPPGQAPLPPFNYGYTF
CDR3 DNA: TGTGCCAGCAGATCACCACCGGGACAGGCCCCCCTACCGCCTTTTAACTATGGCTACACCTTC

J gene: TRBJ2-3
D gene: TRBD2
clone size: NA
V gene: TRBV28
CDR3 protein: CASRGAGGDTQYF
CDR3 DNA: TGTGCCAGCAGGGGTGCGGGAGGCGATACGCAGTATTTT